This TCR beta chain originates from a study of CD8+ T cells in alopecia areata. The length of the CDR3 is 12 residues. V was shortened by 0 bases and J by 2 bases, with 0 bases between the two germline ends. From germline, CDR1 is SGDLS and CDR2 YYNGEE. Treatment specified: oral pan-JAK inhibitor, 5-10 mg twice daily. Obtained from alopecia areata patients were lesional scalp punch biopsies along with peripheral blood. Sorted out of PBMCs were CD4+ T cells and CD8+ T cells. Comment on this clone: Its cognate antigen is unknown.

Extraction of RNA preceded its reverse transcription into cDNA, which served as the sequencing template. Only in-frame clones appear in the TCRdb table, and some are missing; sequencing was by immunoSEQ multiplex PCR. The sample shows about 180,000 clones, 51% of them seen only once. Study-level points and caveats: With just one nonresponder, it is still uncertain whether baseline CD8+ expansion relates to response. Under tofacitinib, numerous expanded lesional clonotypes remained detectable in scalp and blood.

The chain uses TRBV9 and TRBJ2-4; D gene unclear. Sequences were derived from CD8+ T cells sorted from blood, sampled around week 54, from a patient treated with tofacitinib. The receptor was isolated from a human donor with alopecia areata. The DNA for the CDR3 is TGTGCCAGCAGCGTAGCCAAAAACATTCAGTACTTC. This codes for CASSVAKNIQYF. Combining the CDR3 with reference TRBV9 and TRBJ2-4 gives the whole variable domain DSGVTQTPKHLITATGQRVTLRCSPRSGDLSVYWYQQSLDQGLQFLIQYYNGEERAKGNILERFSAQQFPDLHSELNLSSLELGDSALYFCASSVAKNIQYFGAGTRLSVL.